Below are 29 T cell receptor beta chains sequenced from a single sample in a study of shared clonotypes between healthy human individuals. TCRdb's copy holds only in-frame clones and misses some; the assay was immunoSEQ multiplex PCR. This sample has under 2.5 million clones, with about nine tenths found just once. The sequenced sample was naive CD4+ T cells from PBMCs. Subset of the sample: CD45RA+ positively selected. The receptors stem from a young man in good health. Some clones in this sample may be carry-over from other donors' samples.

The gene calls are TRBV6-5 and TRBJ2-7; D is tentatively TRBD1 or TRBD2 (6 bases each). Germline assignment: CDR1 MNHEY and CDR2 SVGAGI. Trimming left V 8 bases short and J 7 bases short, with 24 bases between. The CDR3 is 15 amino acids. The CDR3 region has the DNA TGTGCCAGCGCCCCCGGGCTAGCCGGAGGGGGAGAGCAGTACTTC. It translates to CASAPGLAGGGEQYF.

This clone was counted a single time. The chain combines TRBV19 with TRBJ1-5, with D unresolved. The germline V and J ends were trimmed by 7 bases and 7 bases, with 14 bases remaining between them. CDR3 size: 13 residues. The V gene's germline CDR1 is LNHDA and CDR2 SQIVND (reference sequence). CDR3 loop: CASIPRGGQPQHF. CDR3 DNA: TGTGCCAGTATCCCCCGGGGAGGGCAGCCCCAGCATTTT.

This clone occurred once. Other DNA sequences in the same sample also yield this CDR3. The gene calls are TRBV5-4 and TRBJ2-7, with 8 bases fitting TRBD1. Losses at the gene ends were 4 bases for V and 2 bases for J; bases not matched to a gene: 5. The CDR3 contains 14 residues. CDR1 is SGHNT and CDR2 is YYREEE in the germline V gene (reference sequence). CDR3: CASSPRQGPYEQYF. In DNA form, the CDR3 reads TGTGCCAGCAGCCCCCGACAGGGGCCCTACGAGCAGTACTTC.

The gene calls are TRBV5-1 and TRBJ2-2; 7 positions match TRBD2. The J segment lost 0 bases and the V segment lost 0 bases, leaving 5 bases of the junction unmatched. The CDR3 has 17 amino acids. CDR1 SGHRS and CDR2 YFSETQ come from the germline V gene. CDR3 residues: CASSLVPSGTNTGELFF. CDR3 sequence (DNA): TGCGCCAGCAGCTTGGTCCCTAGCGGAACGAACACCGGGGAGCTGTTTTTT.

The chain combines TRBV9 with TRBJ2-3; D gene unclear. Trimming shortened V by 0 bases and J by 6 bases, and 8 bases separated the two germline ends. CDR3 length equals 13 residues. Per the germline V gene, CDR1 is SGDLS and CDR2 is YYNGEE. The CDR3: CASSVVSEDTQYF. CDR3 bases: TGTGCCAGCAGCGTAGTTTCGGAGGATACGCAGTATTTT.

This clone occurred once. The rearrangement links TRBV11-2 to TRBJ1-5; D not certain. The CDR3 is 11 amino acids. V gave up 2 bases and J gave up 8 bases, with 4 bases separating them. The germline gives CDR1 SGHAT, CDR2 FQNNGV. The CDR3 bases are TGTGCCAGCAGCTTAAGTGAGCCCCAGCATTTT. Protein sequence: CASSLSEPQHF.

This clone was seen a single time. This chain connects TRBV21-1 to TRBJ2-7; the table assigns TRBD1, which was not confirmed against the DNA. TRBV21-1 is a known pseudogene. The CDR3 spans 16 residues. Written as DNA, the CDR3 is TGTGCCAGCAGCAAAGCGCCCCTTGGACAGTCGTACGAGCAGTACTTC. Its translation is CASSKAPLGQSYEQYF.

This chain uses TRBV28 with TRBJ2-7, with TRBD1 identical over 7 bases. CDR3 length equals 14 residues. V lost 4 bases and J lost 7; bases outside the gene matches: 10. Looked up from germline, CDR1 is MDHEN and CDR2 is SYDVKM. The CDR3 protein is CASSSPDRPREQYF. As DNA, the CDR3 is TGTGCCAGCAGTTCCCCGGACAGGCCGAGGGAGCAGTACTTC.

J is TRBJ2-7 and V is TRBV7-2, with TRBD2 matching over 8 bases. The CDR3 is made up of 16 amino acids. With V trimmed by 2 bases and J by 5 bases, 11 bases remained unmatched. Per the germline V gene, CDR1 is SGHTA and CDR2 is FQGNSA. In nucleotides, the CDR3 is TGTGCCAGCAGCTTAAGGGACGGGAGGGTGTTGGACGAGCAGTACTTC. This codes for CASSLRDGRVLDEQYF.

The chain is built from TRBV7-3 and TRBJ2-1, with a possible D match to TRBD1 (6 bases). Germline loops: CDR1 SGHTA, CDR2 FQGTGA. This CDR3 has 14 residues. The ends were cut back, 3 bases at V and 5 bases at J, with 11 bases in the middle. CDR3 DNA sequence: TGTGCCAGCAGCTTGACGGGACACAACAATGAGCAGTTCTTC. As protein: CASSLTGHNNEQFF.

The chain uses TRBV6-1 and TRBJ2-1; D gene unclear. Trimming took 2 bases from V and 2 from J, leaving 7 bases between them. Germline V gene lookup returns CDR1 MNHNS and CDR2 SASEGT. The CDR3 totals 14 residues. The CDR3 loop reads CASSEIAPYNEQFF. CDR3 coding DNA: TGTGCCAGCAGTGAAATAGCTCCCTACAATGAGCAGTTCTTC.

This sequence joins TRBV5-1 and TRBJ2-3; D is ambiguous. The V and J ends lost 0 bases and 4 bases respectively, with 12 bases between them. Germline assignment: CDR1 SGHRS and CDR2 YFSETQ. This CDR3 is 15 amino acids long. Here the CDR3 DNA reads TGCGCCAGCAGCTTGGATAATGGCAGCGCAGATACGCAGTATTTT. It is translated as CASSLDNGSADTQYF.

The CDR3 DNA follows: TGCAGCGTTGACTCGACAGGGCGATCCGAGCAGTACTTC. Protein: CSVDSTGRSEQYF. The rearrangement joins TRBV29-1 to TRBJ2-7, with 7 bases that match TRBD1. The CDR3 totals 13 residues. Unmatched junction bases numbered 8, after V lost 3 bases and J lost 6 bases. Per germline, CDR1 SQVTM and CDR2 ANQGSEA.

The genes are TRBV5-1 and TRBJ2-1; 12 positions agree with TRBD2. V shed 2 bases, J shed 4 bases, and the junction held 4 bases outside the gene matches. Germline CDR1 reads SGHRS; CDR2 reads YFSETQ. This CDR3 spans 16 amino acids. The DNA for the CDR3 is TGCGCCAGCAGCTTCCTAGCGGGAGGGGGTTACAATGAGCAGTTCTTC. This codes for CASSFLAGGGYNEQFF.

The chain couples TRBV28 to TRBJ2-7; D not certain. V shed 7 bases and J shed 0 bases, with 16 bases lying between them. CDR1 and CDR2 (germline): MDHEN, SYDVKM. This CDR3 is 15 amino acids long. In DNA form, the CDR3 reads TGTGCCAGCAACCCCGTGGGCGGATACTCCTACGAGCAGTACTTC. Translated: CASNPVGGYSYEQYF.

The chain is built from TRBV27 and TRBJ1-1, with 10 bases fitting TRBD1. Germline lookup yields CDR1 MNHEY and CDR2 SMNVEV (reference sequence). V shed 6 bases and J 6 bases; nucleotides not matched to a gene: 7. This CDR3 spans 14 amino acids. CDR3 nucleotide sequence: TGTGCCAGCAGAAAGGACAGGGGGGGATCTGAAGCTTTCTTT. Translation gives CASRKDRGGSEAFF.

The chain links TRBV2 to TRBJ2-1; no clear D. The CDR3 spans 15 residues. The germline V gene has CDR1 SNHLY and CDR2 FYNNEI. Trimming removed 0 bases at V and 4 bases at J, with 10 bases between. This CDR3 reads CASSEAGLGYNEQFF. The CDR3 DNA reads TGTGCCAGCAGTGAAGCGGGGTTGGGTTACAATGAGCAGTTCTTC.

Comments on this clone: This CDR3 is also generated by other DNA sequences in the sample. V is TRBV18 and J is TRBJ2-7, with D uncertain. The germline CDR1 and CDR2 sequences are KGHSH and LQKENI. The germline V and J ends were trimmed by 6 bases and 2 bases, with 14 bases remaining between them. The CDR3 totals 14 residues. As DNA, the CDR3 is TGTGCCAGCTCCCCTGGACGAAAAACCTACGAGCAGTACTTC. It encodes CASSPGRKTYEQYF.

The J gene is TRBJ2-1, the V gene TRBV27; 9 bases map to TRBD2. The CDR3 sequence is 16 residues long. V lost 4 bases and J lost 0; bases outside the gene matches: 4. Germline-derived CDR1 and CDR2 are MNHEY and SMNVEV (reference sequence). CDR3 sequence reads: CASSSSGTNSYNEQFF. CDR3 coding DNA: TGTGCCAGCAGTTCTAGCGGGACTAACTCCTACAATGAGCAGTTCTTC.

This clone has a single count. Written as DNA, the CDR3 is TGTGCCAGCAGCCTATCAACAGGGTTTTCCGAGCAGTACTTC. It encodes CASSLSTGFSEQYF. The genes are TRBV28 and TRBJ2-7; maybe TRBD1 (6 bases). Deletions cut 6 bases from V and 6 bases from J, with 18 bases between. Germline-derived CDR1 and CDR2 are MDHEN and SYDVKM. The CDR3 is 14 amino acids.

The rearrangement uses TRBV28 and TRBJ1-5; D might be TRBD1 (5 bases). This CDR3 contains 17 residues. Germline-derived CDR1 and CDR2 are MDHEN and SYDVKM. The ends were cut back, 2 bases at V and 6 bases at J, with 20 bases in the middle. Written as DNA, the CDR3 is TGTGCCAGCAGTTTAAATTTTGGGACTCAGGCCAGTCAGCCCCAGCATTTT. Residues: CASSLNFGTQASQPQHF.

The V gene is TRBV5-1, the J gene TRBJ2-7, with 14 bases matching TRBD2. The germline CDR1 and CDR2 sequences are SGHRS and YFSETQ. V shed 2 bases, J shed 4 bases, and the junction held 11 bases outside the gene matches. The CDR3 runs to 18 residues. This CDR3 is CASSFGLAGGLWPYEQYF. For the CDR3, the DNA is TGCGCCAGCAGCTTTGGACTAGCGGGAGGCCTTTGGCCTTACGAGCAGTACTTC.

The chain recombines TRBV5-1 with TRBJ1-2; tentative D call: TRBD1 (6 bases). This CDR3 spans 13 amino acids. V was cut by 5 bases and J by 6 bases, with 14 bases left in between. Germline assignment: CDR1 SGHRS and CDR2 YFSETQ. The CDR3 DNA sequence: TGCGCCAGCAGAGAACCTACAGGGAATGGCTACACCTTC. Translating it yields CASREPTGNGYTF.

The gene calls are TRBV7-3 and TRBJ2-1, with a tentative D call TRBD2 (6 bases). This CDR3 spans 15 amino acids. CDR1 is SGHTA, CDR2 FQGTGA, per germline. V lost 4 bases and J 0 bases, leaving 10 bases between the germline ends. DNA for the CDR3: TGTGCCAGCAGCTCGCGGGAAAGCTCCTACAATGAGCAGTTCTTC. Amino acids: CASSSRESSYNEQFF.

The genes are TRBV5-1 and TRBJ2-2; D may be TRBD1 (5 bases). V dropped 6 bases and J dropped 3 bases, with 9 bases sitting between them. The germline V gene encodes CDR1 SGHRS and CDR2 YFSETQ. The CDR3 spans 13 residues. The CDR3 reads CASKGRDTGELFF. The CDR3 DNA sequence: TGCGCCAGCAAAGGCAGGGACACCGGGGAGCTGTTTTTT.

Note on this clone: Other DNA sequences of this sample code for an identical CDR3. This chain joins TRBV5-1 and TRBJ2-1, with TRBD2 matching 7 bases. This CDR3 is 16 amino acids long. Germline CDR1 reads SGHRS; CDR2 reads YFSETQ. The trim removed 4 bases at V and 0 bases at J, leaving 7 bases unmatched. CDR3 DNA sequence: TGCGCCAGCAGCCCGTCTCTAGCGGCCTCCTACAATGAGCAGTTCTTC. It specifies CASSPSLAASYNEQFF. Full variable domain (outside the CDR3, taken from reference TRBV5-1 and TRBJ2-1): KAGVTQTPRYLIKTRGQQVTLSCSPISGHRSVSWYQQTPGQGLQFLFEYFSETQRNKGNFPGRFSGRQFSNSRSEMNVSTLELGDSALYLCASSPSLAASYNEQFFGPGTRLTVL.

This clone occurred once. The chain links TRBV27 to TRBJ2-3; D gene uncertain. CDR1 and CDR2 (germline): MNHEY, SMNVEV (reference sequence). CDR3 length equals 13 residues. V was shortened by 6 bases and J by 6 bases, with 13 bases between the two germline ends. The DNA for the CDR3 is TGTGCCAGCAGCTCTGTGGGTCGTGATACGCAGTATTTT. Protein: CASSSVGRDTQYF.

V usage is TRBV6-5 and J usage is TRBJ1-1; D not certain. Germline V gene sequence: CDR1 MNHEY, CDR2 SVGAGI. CDR3 size: 14 residues. V lost 6 bases and J lost 4, with 15 bases in between. CDR3 region: CASRPREEGTEAFF. CDR3 nucleotides: TGTGCCAGCAGACCCCGGGAGGAGGGCACTGAAGCTTTCTTT.

This chain connects TRBV30 to TRBJ2-3; D is unclear. Germline V gene data show CDR1 as GTSNPN and CDR2 as SVGIG (reference sequence). V lost 5 bases to trimming and J lost 6 bases, with 15 bases between them. The CDR3 totals 13 residues. In DNA, the CDR3 is TGTGCCTGGGGTCGACAAGGTGCGGATACGCAGTATTTT. Translating it yields CAWGRQGADTQYF.